The TCR beta chain under discussion was sequenced for a study of T cell responses to AZD1222 COVID-19 vaccine. The CDR3 contains 15 residues. Trimming took 3 bases from V and 5 from J, leaving 12 bases between them. Per germline, CDR1 KGHDR and CDR2 SFDVKD. The repertoire was sequenced with immunoSEQ multiplex PCR; TCRdb's copy has only in-frame clones and lacks some. In the table there are 140,000 to 150,000 clones, 88% of which are singletons. Concerning this clone itself: Its antigen is still unknown.

Study results and limitations: Variant regions that are unmutated are reportedly the target of nearly half of spike-specific TCRs. Spike-specific TCR breadth and depth grew following two AZD1222 doses.

This clonotype was obtained from an adult in good health. The specimen was peripheral blood, collected on day 0 of AZD1222 vaccination. The genes are TRBV24-1 and TRBJ2-2, with D possibly TRBD1 on 6 matching bases. The CDR3 reads CATSDRTVPTGELFF. The CDR3 nucleotides are TGTGCCACCAGTGATCGGACAGTACCTACCGGGGAGCTGTTTTTT.